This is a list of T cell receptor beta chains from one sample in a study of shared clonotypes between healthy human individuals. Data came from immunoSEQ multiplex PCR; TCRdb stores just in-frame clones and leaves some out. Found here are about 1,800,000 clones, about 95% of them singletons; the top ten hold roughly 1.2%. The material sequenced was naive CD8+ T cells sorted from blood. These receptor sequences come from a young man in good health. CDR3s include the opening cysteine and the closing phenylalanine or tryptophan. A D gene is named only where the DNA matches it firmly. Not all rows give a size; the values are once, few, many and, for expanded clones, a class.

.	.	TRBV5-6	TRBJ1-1	CASSLIGTEAFF	TGTGCCAGCAGCTTAATCGGGACTGAAGCTTTCTTT
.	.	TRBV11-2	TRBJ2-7	CASSLGGQLIYEQYF	TGTGCCAGCAGCTTAGGAGGGCAGCTAATCTACGAGCAGTACTTC
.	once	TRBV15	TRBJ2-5	CATSRDLELVQETQYF	TGTGCCACCAGCAGAGATTTGGAGCTGGTACAAGAGACCCAGTACTTC
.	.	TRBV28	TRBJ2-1	CASLRLSEQFF	TGTGCCAGCCTAAGACTATCCGAGCAGTTCTTC
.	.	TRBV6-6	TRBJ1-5	CASDGTPRPNQPQHF	TGTGCCAGCGACGGGACTCCTCGGCCCAATCAGCCCCAGCATTTT
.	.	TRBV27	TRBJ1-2	CASSLYLQEINYGYTF	TGTGCCAGCAGTTTATATCTCCAGGAGATTAACTATGGCTACACCTTC
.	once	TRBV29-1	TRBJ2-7	CSVYWTETYEQYF	TGCAGCGTTTACTGGACCGAGACCTACGAGCAGTACTTC
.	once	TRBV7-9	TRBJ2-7	CASSLVPGPYEQYF	TGTGCCAGCAGCTTAGTTCCAGGGCCCTACGAGCAGTACTTC
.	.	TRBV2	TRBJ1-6	CASSDERSSYNSPLHF	TGTGCCAGCAGTGATGAGAGGAGCTCCTATAATTCACCCCTCCACTTT
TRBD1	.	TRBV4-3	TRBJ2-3	CASSQDGTETDTQYF	TGCGCCAGCAGCCAAGATGGGACAGAGACAGATACGCAGTATTTT
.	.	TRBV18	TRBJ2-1	CASSPVVGNEQFF	TGTGCCAGCTCCCCGGTGGTAGGCAATGAGCAGTTCTTC
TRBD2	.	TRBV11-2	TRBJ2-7	CASSLGLAAAYEQYF	TGTGCCAGCAGCTTAGGACTAGCCGCAGCCTACGAGCAGTACTTC
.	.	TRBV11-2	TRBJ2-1	CASSLGRNEQFF	TGTGCCAGCAGCTTAGGGAGAAATGAGCAGTTCTTC
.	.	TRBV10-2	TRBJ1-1	CASSPYGTEAFF	TGCGCCAGCAGTCCTTACGGCACTGAAGCTTTCTTT
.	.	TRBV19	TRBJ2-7	CASSIGLQDSYEQYF	TGTGCCAGTAGTATCGGCTTACAGGATTCCTACGAGCAGTACTTC
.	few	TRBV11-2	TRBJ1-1	CASSWMNTEAFF	TGTGCCAGCAGCTGGATGAACACTGAAGCTTTCTTT
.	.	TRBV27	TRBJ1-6	CASSLSNQGNSPLHF	TGTGCCAGCAGTTTATCGAACCAGGGAAATTCACCCCTCCACTTT
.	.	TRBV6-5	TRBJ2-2	CASGVTNTGELFF	TGTGCCAGCGGGGTGACGAACACCGGGGAGCTGTTTTTT
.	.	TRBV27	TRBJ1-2	CASSLESGPSVLDYTF	TGTGCCAGCAGTTTGGAGTCTGGGCCTTCTGTCTTGGACTACACCTTC
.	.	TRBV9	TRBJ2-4	CASSVGGQPNIQYF	TGTGCCAGCAGCGTAGGAGGACAGCCAAACATTCAGTACTTC
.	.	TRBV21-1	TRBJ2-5	CASSKGRVCGETQYF	TGTGCCAGCAGCAAAGGTCGGGTCTGCGGCGAGACCCAGTACTTC
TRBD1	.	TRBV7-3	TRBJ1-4	CASSPPTGGEGEKLFF	TGTGCCAGCAGCCCCCCCACAGGGGGCGAAGGTGAAAAACTGTTTTTT
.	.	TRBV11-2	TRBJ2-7	CASSLGTGYEQYF	TGTGCCAGCAGCTTAGGTACAGGGTACGAGCAGTACTTC
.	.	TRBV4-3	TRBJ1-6	CASSPDSSYNSPLHF	TGCGCCAGCAGCCCTGACAGTTCCTATAATTCACCCCTCCACTTT
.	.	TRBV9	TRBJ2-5	CASSGRTNQETQYF	TGTGCCAGCAGCGGGCGGACAAACCAAGAGACCCAGTACTTC
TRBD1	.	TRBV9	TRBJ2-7	CASSGTGTSYEQYF	TGTGCCAGCAGCGGGACAGGGACCTCCTACGAGCAGTACTTC